These T cell receptor beta chains were read from a single sample in a study. Via MiXCR, TCRdb re-called the 5' RACE reads, giving one row per CDR3 protein. The table lists some 62,000 distinct CDR3 sequences, almost 30% of them singletons. Sequenced input: tumor-infiltrating naive CD4+ T cells sorted from the breast tumor. Receptor source: a female donor with breast cancer. The CDR3 runs from the conserved cysteine through the conserved F or W. Fields, in order: clone size, V gene, J gene, D gene, CDR3 DNA, CDR3 protein. The D gene is left open where the match is weak. The size of a clone is reported for some rows only, either as once, few or many, or as a class for expanded clones.

.	TRBV6-4	TRBJ2-3	.	TGTGCCAGCAGCCCGGGAGACCTTAGCACAGATACGCAGTATTTT	CASSPGDLSTDTQYF
few	TRBV6-2/TRBV6-3	TRBJ1-1	TRBD1	TGTGCCAGCCGGACTCGACAGGGGAGGTGGAGCACTGAAGCTTTCTTT	CASRTRQGRWSTEAFF
.	TRBV6-2/TRBV6-3	TRBJ2-1	TRBD2	TGTGCCAGCAGTCCCCCGACTAGCGGGTACAATGAGCAGTTCTTC	CASSPPTSGYNEQFF
.	TRBV7-8	TRBJ1-1	.	TGTGCCAGCAGCTTATTGCGGGGAACTGAAGCTTTCTTT	CASSLLRGTEAFF
many	TRBV20-1	TRBJ1-5	.	TGCAGTGCTAGAGTCCCGGGTAGACAGCCCCAGCATTTT	CSARVPGRQPQHF
.	TRBV20-1	TRBJ2-7	.	TGCAGTGCTTTGAGGGACGGACCCTACGAGCAGTACTTC	CSALRDGPYEQYF
few	TRBV12-3/TRBV12-4	TRBJ2-3	.	TGTGCCAGCAGTTTCGACCAGGGGGGTAGCACAGATACGCAGTATTTT	CASSFDQGGSTDTQYF
.	TRBV2	TRBJ2-7	TRBD1	TGTGCCAGCACGGGACAGGGCGCCAACTACGAGCAGTACTTC	CASTGQGANYEQYF
few	TRBV5-6	TRBJ2-3	.	TGTGCCAGCAGCCCGAGCAGCACAGATACGCAGTATTTT	CASSPSSTDTQYF
.	TRBV6-1	TRBJ2-7	.	TGTGTCAGCAGTGAAAGTTATGGGGGCTCCTACGAGCAGTACTTC	CVSSESYGGSYEQYF
.	TRBV5-1	TRBJ1-1	.	TGCGCCAGCAGCTTGCAAGGGCAAAGCGAAGCTTTCTTT	CASSLQGQSEAFF
few	TRBV21-1	TRBJ2-1	.	TGTGCCGGCAAGCGGGAGATGCGGTTCTTC	CAGKREMRFF
.	TRBV9	TRBJ2-4	.	TGTGCCAGCAGCGTAGACCCCCCCACAGGAGCCAAAAACATTCAGTACTTC	CASSVDPPTGAKNIQYF
.	TRBV5-5	TRBJ1-6	.	TGTGCCAGCAGCCTTGAGGGGCATAATTCACCCCTCCACTTT	CASSLEGHNSPLHF
.	TRBV7-2	TRBJ2-3	.	TGTGCCAGCAGCTTAGGAGGGGTCGGAGATACGCAGTATTTT	CASSLGGVGDTQYF
many	TRBV20-1	TRBJ1-1	.	TGCAGTGCTTTTTTTCCGGACAAGAACACTGAAGCTTTCTTT	CSAFFPDKNTEAFF
.	TRBV5-1	TRBJ1-3	.	TGCGCCAGCCAAGACACCTCTGGAAACGCCATATATTTT	CASQDTSGNAIYF